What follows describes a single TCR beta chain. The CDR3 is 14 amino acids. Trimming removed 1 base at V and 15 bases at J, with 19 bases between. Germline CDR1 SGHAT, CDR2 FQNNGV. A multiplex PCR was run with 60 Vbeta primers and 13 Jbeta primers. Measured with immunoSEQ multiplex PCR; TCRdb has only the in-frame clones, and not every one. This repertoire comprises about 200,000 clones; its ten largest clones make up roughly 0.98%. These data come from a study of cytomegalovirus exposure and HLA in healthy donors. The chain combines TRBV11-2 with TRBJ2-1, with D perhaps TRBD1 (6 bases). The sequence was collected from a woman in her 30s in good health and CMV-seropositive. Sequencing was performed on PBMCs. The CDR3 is CASSLGQRSQGRFF. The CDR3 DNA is TGTGCCAGCAGCTTAGGGCAAAGGTCACAGGGTCGGTTCTTC.